The present TCR beta chain was sequenced within a study of response to subunit inactivated influenza vaccine. The ends were cut back, 6 bases at V and 6 bases at J, with 19 bases in the middle. This CDR3 spans 15 amino acids. Germline values: CDR1 SGHRS, CDR2 YFSETQ. TCRdb recomputed calls from the RT-PCR reads with MiXCR, one row per CDR3 protein. The sample holds about 500,000 distinct CDR3 sequences, less than 7.5% seen once. Study conclusions and caveats: Authors suggested seasonal influenza vaccinations each recruit few new T cells.

Comments on this clonotype: Antigen unknown.

Specimen: PBMCs from blood, collected less than 30 months after vaccination. The clonotype originates from a man in his fifties or sixties who received an inactivated influenza vaccine. The chain employs TRBV5-1 and TRBJ1-5, with a possible D match to TRBD1 (6 bases). CDR3 DNA: TGCGCCAGCACCCGCGTCGGGGGCTCGGCTCAGCCCCAGCATTTT. Protein: CASTRVGGSAQPQHF.